This T cell receptor beta chain is from a study of spatial heterogeneity in lung cancer. Study background: Sequencing consistently turned up more beta-chain sequences than alpha-chain sequences. As counted in raw reads, each unique TCR and UMI combination appeared more than ten times on average.

As to time point: sample taken at primary tumor resection. TCR cDNA molecules each carried a unique molecular identifier. TCRdb analysed the 5' RACE reads with MiXCR anew, one entry per CDR3 protein. The repertoire includes 2,500 or so distinct CDR3 sequences, approximately 1.5% of them detected once, and 8% to 11% sits in the top ten. By share, this clonotype ranks as medium-sized. Its antigen remains unknown. General study results and limits: Ubiquitous and regional expanded TCR counts tracked ubiquitous and regional nonsynonymous mutations, respectively. For expanded intratumoral alpha and beta TCRs, counts tracked tumor mutation counts.

This receptor was obtained from a male donor with early-stage non-small cell lung cancer. Sequenced here: lung tumor tissue, sampled at surgery.

The chain's CDR3 is CAWSPSAGGETQYF. In DNA form, the CDR3 reads TGTGCCTGGAGTCCTTCAGCGGGGGGAGAGACCCAGTACTTC. The chain is built from TRBV30 and TRBJ2-5; TRBD2 matches 9 bases. Germline lookup yields CDR1 GTSNPN and CDR2 SVGIG (reference sequence). The CDR3 totals 14 residues. With V trimmed by 2 bases and J by 4 bases, 5 bases remained unmatched.